This entry concerns a single TCR beta chain. This entry belongs to a study of blood T cell repertoires in COVID-19. Study-level information: There were acute and convalescent COVID-19 samples, and they came from the United States, Italy and Spain.

Germline values: CDR1 LNHNV, CDR2 YYDKDF (reference sequence). CDR3 length: 14 amino acids. V was cut by 4 bases and J by 5 bases, with 15 bases left in between. Original processing methods: From reference gene primer amplification, estimates of nucleated cell counts were derived. Measured with immunoSEQ multiplex PCR; TCRdb has only the in-frame clones, and not every one. Clonal size and the V and J genes are those of that table, whereas D and trimming came from the DNA. There are approximately 150,000 clones in the sample; around 90% occur only once, and approximately 0.98% lies in the top ten. Material for sequencing was peripheral blood. The gene calls are TRBV15 and TRBJ2-7; no reliable D call. The clonotype was recovered from a woman in her fifties or sixties with acute or convalescent COVID-19. CDR3 loop: CATSTQEFRNEQYF. CDR3 sequence (DNA): TGTGCCACCAGCACCCAGGAATTCAGGAACGAGCAGTACTTC. The whole variable domain, filled in from reference TRBV15 and TRBJ2-7, reads DAMVIQNPRYQVTQFGKPVTLSCSQTLNHNVMYWYQQKSSQAPKLLFHYYDKDFNNEADTPDNFQSRRPNTSFCFLDIRSPGLGDTAMYLCATSTQEFRNEQYFGPGTRLTVT.